This T cell receptor (beta chain) originates from a study of blood T cell repertoires in COVID-19. CDR1 is SGDLS, CDR2 YYNGEE, per germline. There are 16 residues in the CDR3. Between the trimmed V and J ends, which lost 3 bases and 2 bases, there was a span of 15 bases. Which cohort a participant joined came from the clinical history participants gave. The method was immunoSEQ multiplex PCR; TCRdb's version includes in-frame clones alone and lacks a portion of them. The data contain around 270,000 clones, approximately 85% of them singletons. Sequencing was done on a sample of PBMCs or T cells enriched from blood (not recorded which). The source of this sequence is a woman younger than 45 who had recovered from COVID-19. V is TRBV9 and J is TRBJ2-1, with D tentatively TRBD2 (6 bases). The CDR3 region has the DNA TGTGCCAGCAGCGGAACTACCGGGACTCCCTACAATGAGCAGTTCTTC. Protein: CASSGTTGTPYNEQFF.